One and the same sample provided the 11 T cell receptor beta chains below, sequenced in a study of cytomegalovirus exposure and HLA in healthy donors. PCR primers comprised 60 Vbeta and 13 Jbeta primers. TCRdb keeps only in-frame clones here, not all; method: immunoSEQ multiplex PCR. This sample has 85,000 to 130,000 clones, with 71% found just once. The sequenced sample was PBMCs. These receptors were obtained from a female donor in good health and CMV-seronegative.

The chain is built from TRBV7-8 and TRBJ1-5; D perhaps matches TRBD1 (5 bases). This CDR3 contains 15 residues. The germline CDR1 and CDR2 sequences are SGHVS and FQNEAQ. Trimming pared 0 bases from V and 5 bases from J, leaving 11 bases between. CDR3 protein: CASSLAQGLHQPQHF. The CDR3 nucleotides are TGTGCCAGCAGCTTAGCCCAGGGTCTCCATCAGCCCCAGCATTTT.

The J gene is TRBJ1-5, the V gene TRBV5-5; 8 bases map to TRBD1. V dropped 0 bases and J dropped 4; count of bases not matched to a gene: 3. Per germline, CDR1 SGHKS and CDR2 YYEKEE (reference sequence). The CDR3 spans 15 residues. CDR3 in amino acids: CASSLDRGVNQPQHF. The CDR3, as DNA: TGTGCCAGCAGCTTGGACAGGGGGGTAAATCAGCCCCAGCATTTT.

The rearrangement uses TRBV7-3 and TRBJ2-1; 9 bases fit TRBD2. The germline CDR1 and CDR2 sequences are SGHTA and FQGTGA. J was trimmed by 7 bases and V by 2 bases; bases with no gene match: 3. The CDR3 is 14 residues long. The CDR3 region is CASSLAGGGNEQFF. CDR3 DNA: TGTGCCAGCAGCTTAGCGGGAGGGGGTAATGAGCAGTTCTTC.

This clone was picked up a small number of times. The chain recombines TRBV7-2 with TRBJ1-1, with a tentative D call TRBD1 (6 bases). This CDR3 has 13 amino acids. Germline CDR1 is SGHTA and CDR2 is FQGNSA. V gave up 5 bases and J gave up 3 bases, with 10 bases separating them. The chain's CDR3 is CASSRNRDTEAFF. As DNA, the CDR3 is TGTGCCAGCAGCCGAAACAGGGACACTGAAGCTTTCTTT.

The V and J genes are TRBV7-9 and TRBJ2-5, with 8 nucleotides matching TRBD1. The CDR3 covers 16 residues. In germline, CDR1 is SEHNR, CDR2 FQNEAQ (reference sequence). Trimming at V came to 1 base and at J to 3 bases, leaving 7 bases not matched to a gene. The CDR3, as DNA: TGTGCCAGCAGCTTAGACCGGACAGGGTGGGAAGAGACCCAGTACTTC. Protein: CASSLDRTGWEETQYF.

The rearrangement uses TRBV10-1 and TRBJ2-5, with TRBD2 matching over 8 bases. In germline, CDR1 is WNHNN, CDR2 SYGVQD (reference sequence). The CDR3 consists of 13 residues. The V gene end was trimmed by 9 bases and the J gene end by 4 bases; junction bases not matched to a gene: 7. Here the CDR3 DNA reads TGCGCCAGGGAGCGGGAGTGGAGAGAGACCCAGTACTTC. This codes for CAREREWRETQYF.

This chain links TRBV6-1 with TRBJ1-3; 8 bases map to TRBD1. The CDR3 contains 16 residues. Germline assignment: CDR1 MNHNS and CDR2 SASEGT. J gave up 3 bases and V 1 base, and 5 bases lay outside the gene matches. The CDR3 reads CASSEGDDRGGNTIYF. The CDR3 DNA follows: TGTGCCAGCAGTGAAGGCGACGACAGGGGTGGAAACACCATATATTTT.

The chain couples TRBV5-1 to TRBJ2-3; 8 bases map to TRBD2. Germline V gives CDR1 SGHRS, CDR2 YFSETQ. This CDR3 is 16 amino acids long. V lost 4 bases and J lost 11; bases outside the gene matches: 18. The CDR3 DNA is TGCGCCAGCAGCCAGGCAGGCGGGAGGCCCGGTTGGGGGCAGTATTTT. It is translated as CASSQAGGRPGWGQYF. Combining the CDR3 with reference TRBV5-1 and TRBJ2-3 gives the whole variable domain KAGVTQTPRYLIKTRGQQVTLSCSPISGHRSVSWYQQTPGQGLQFLFEYFSETQRNKGNFPGRFSGRQFSNSRSEMNVSTLELGDSALYLCASSQAGGRPGWGQYFGPGTRLTVL.

This clone was detected once. V is TRBV10-1 and J is TRBJ2-6; D is possibly TRBD2 (6 bases). Germline V lookup: CDR1 WNHNN, CDR2 SYGVQD (reference sequence). V was pared by 6 bases and J by 0 bases, with 21 bases between. This CDR3 is 19 amino acids long. CDR3 in amino acids: CASSRDSNLTLSGANVLTF. The DNA for the CDR3 is TGCGCCAGCAGCCGGGACTCAAATCTGACCCTCTCTGGGGCCAACGTCCTGACTTTC.

This chain connects TRBV6-6 to TRBJ1-2; D is unclear. From germline, CDR1 is MNHNY and CDR2 SVGAGI (reference sequence). The CDR3 is 13 residues long. Trimming stripped 5 bases from V and 3 bases from J, with 10 bases between. CDR3 DNA sequence: TGTGCCAGCAGTAGAGACACGGACTATGGCTACACCTTC. This encodes CASSRDTDYGYTF.

The J gene is TRBJ2-5, the V gene TRBV10-2, with TRBD2 as a possible D gene (6 bases). The V gene lost 7 bases and the J gene lost 4 bases, with 19 bases spanning the gap. The CDR3 spans 15 residues. Germline V lookup: CDR1 WSHSY, CDR2 SAAADI. DNA for the CDR3: TGCGCCAGCACCTCCGGAGGGGCTGGGGCAGAGACCCAGTACTTC. Protein sequence: CASTSGGAGAETQYF.